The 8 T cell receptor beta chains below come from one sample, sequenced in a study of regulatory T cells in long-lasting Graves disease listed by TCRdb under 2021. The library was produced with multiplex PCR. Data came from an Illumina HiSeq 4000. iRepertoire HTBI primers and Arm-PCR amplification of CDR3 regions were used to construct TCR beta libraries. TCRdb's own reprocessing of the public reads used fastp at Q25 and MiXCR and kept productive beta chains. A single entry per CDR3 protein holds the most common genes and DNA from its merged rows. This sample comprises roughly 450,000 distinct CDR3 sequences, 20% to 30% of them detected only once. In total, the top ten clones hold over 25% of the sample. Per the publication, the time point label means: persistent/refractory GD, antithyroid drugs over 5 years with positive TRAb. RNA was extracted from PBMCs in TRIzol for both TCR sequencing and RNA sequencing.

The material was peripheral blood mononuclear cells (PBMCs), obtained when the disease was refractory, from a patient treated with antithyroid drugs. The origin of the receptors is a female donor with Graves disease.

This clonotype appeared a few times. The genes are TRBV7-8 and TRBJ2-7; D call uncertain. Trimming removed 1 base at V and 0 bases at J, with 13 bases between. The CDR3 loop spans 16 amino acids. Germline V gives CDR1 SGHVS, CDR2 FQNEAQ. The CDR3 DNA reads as TGTGCCAGCAGCTTAGACGGCTTTTCTAGCTCCTACGAGCAGTACTTC. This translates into CASSLDGFSSSYEQYF. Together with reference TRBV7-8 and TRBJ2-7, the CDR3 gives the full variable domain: GAGVSQSPRYKVAKRGQDVALRCDPISGHVSLFWYQQALGQGPEFLTYFQNEAQLDKSGLPSDRFFAERPEGSVSTLKIQRTQQEDSAVYLCASSLDGFSSSYEQYFGPGTRLTVT.

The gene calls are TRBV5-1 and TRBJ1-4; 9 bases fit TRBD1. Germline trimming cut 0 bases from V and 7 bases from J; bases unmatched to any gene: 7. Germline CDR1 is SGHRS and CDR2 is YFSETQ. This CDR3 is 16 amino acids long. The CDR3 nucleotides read TGCGCCAGCAGCTTGGCTGGGACAGGGAAACGTGAAAAACTGTTTTTT. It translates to CASSLAGTGKREKLFF.

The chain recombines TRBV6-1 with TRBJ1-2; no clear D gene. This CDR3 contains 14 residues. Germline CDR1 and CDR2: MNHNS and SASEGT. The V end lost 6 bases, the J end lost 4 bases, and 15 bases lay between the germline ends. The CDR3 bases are TGTGCCAGCAGACACGGACGGACCTCCTATGGCTACACCTTC. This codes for CASRHGRTSYGYTF.

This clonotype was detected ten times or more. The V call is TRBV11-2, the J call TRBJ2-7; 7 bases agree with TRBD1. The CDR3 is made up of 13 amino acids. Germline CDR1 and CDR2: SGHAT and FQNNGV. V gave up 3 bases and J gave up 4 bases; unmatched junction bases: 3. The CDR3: CASSFKTGYEQYF. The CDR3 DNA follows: TGTGCCAGCAGCTTCAAGACAGGGTACGAGCAGTACTTC.

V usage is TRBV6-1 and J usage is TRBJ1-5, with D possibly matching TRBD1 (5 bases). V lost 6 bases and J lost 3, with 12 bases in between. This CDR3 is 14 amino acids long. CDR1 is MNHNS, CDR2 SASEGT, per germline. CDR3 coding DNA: TGTGCCAGCAGGGCGGACAATCCCAATCAGCCCCAGCATTTT. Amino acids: CASRADNPNQPQHF.

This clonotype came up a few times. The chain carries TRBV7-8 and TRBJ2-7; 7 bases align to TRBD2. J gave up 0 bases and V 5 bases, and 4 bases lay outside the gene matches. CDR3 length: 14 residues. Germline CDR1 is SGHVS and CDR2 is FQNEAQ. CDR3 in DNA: TGTGCCAGCAGCCAGCTAGCGGTCTCCTACGAGCAGTACTTC. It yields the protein CASSQLAVSYEQYF.

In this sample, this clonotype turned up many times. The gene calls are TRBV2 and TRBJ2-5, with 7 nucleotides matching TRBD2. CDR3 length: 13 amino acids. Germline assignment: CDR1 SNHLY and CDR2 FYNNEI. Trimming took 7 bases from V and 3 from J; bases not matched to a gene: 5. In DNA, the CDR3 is TGTGCCAGCACTGGCGGGAGCGAAGAGACCCAGTACTTC. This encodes CASTGGSEETQYF.

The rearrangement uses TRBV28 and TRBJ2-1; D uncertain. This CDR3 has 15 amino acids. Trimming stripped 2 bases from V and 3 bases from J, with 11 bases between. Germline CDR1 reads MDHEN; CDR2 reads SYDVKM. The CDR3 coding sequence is TGTGCCAGCAGTTTACTGGACCCCTACTACAATGAGCAGTTCTTC. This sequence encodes CASSLLDPYYNEQFF.